This TCR beta chain is drawn from a study of T cell responses to AZD1222 COVID-19 vaccine. Study overall: Samples with a second dose at about 4 or about 12 weeks were pooled together. Study results and caveats: Unmutated variant regions reportedly attract nearly half of all spike-specific TCRs. Females outnumbered males among donors, who were mostly white British; clonal diversity was possibly underestimated.

Generated by immunoSEQ multiplex PCR, the TCRdb table keeps only in-frame clones and is missing some. The profile shows 90,000 to 100,000 clones, around 89% of them singletons. As regards this clone: No antigen is known for it.

Deletions cut 5 bases from V and 3 bases from J, with 10 bases between. This CDR3 spans 14 amino acids. Looked up from germline, CDR1 is LNHNV and CDR2 is YYDKDF (reference sequence). This clonotype originated in an adult in good health. The genes are TRBV15 and TRBJ2-2, with a possible D match to TRBD2 (5 bases). Sequences were derived from peripheral blood, sampled on day 0 of AZD1222 vaccination. The CDR3 DNA follows: TGTGCCACCAGCTACCGGGGTTACACCGGGGAGCTGTTTTTT. This codes for CATSYRGYTGELFF.